Below, 26 T cell receptor beta chains from the same sample are listed, as sequenced in a study of OX40 agonist ivuxolimab in advanced cancers. The library came from the immunoSEQ multiplex PCR assay. TCRdb retrieved this table from immuneACCESS and kept in-frame rearrangements only. Not all clones are present; in checked studies, unresolved V genes account for under half, and no reason is known for the remainder. Within this sample are 55,000 to 65,000 clones, with roughly nine tenths of them counted one time only. 0.76% of the sample rests with the top ten. Sequences were derived from CD4+ or CD8+ T cells sorted from blood, sampled in a trial of the OX40 agonist ivuxolimab. The receptors derive from an adult with an advanced solid tumor such as melanoma, head and neck, liver or kidney cancer.

This chain connects TRBV10-3 to TRBJ1-3, with a weak D call TRBD1 (5 bases). The CDR3 is 15 amino acids. CDR1 and CDR2 from the germline V gene are ENHRY and SYGVKD. V was trimmed by 3 bases and J by 0 bases, leaving 9 bases between them. In nucleotides, the CDR3 is TGTGCCATCAGTGACTCGGGGGGCTCTGGAAACACCATATATTTT. It is translated as CAISDSGGSGNTIYF.

The gene calls are TRBV7-9 and TRBJ1-2, with D maybe TRBD1 (6 bases). The germline V gene has CDR1 SEHNR and CDR2 FQNEAQ (reference sequence). This CDR3 has 15 amino acids. The V and J ends lost 7 bases and 1 base respectively, with 16 bases between them. CDR3 residues: CASTLGQGLNYGYTF. The CDR3 nucleotides are TGTGCCAGCACCCTGGGGCAGGGGCTTAACTATGGCTACACCTTC.

V and J are TRBV5-6 and TRBJ1-2, with D maybe TRBD1 (6 bases). The CDR3 runs to 13 residues. Trimming took off 5 bases at V and 8 bases at J, with 16 bases between the two ends. Germline V CDR1 and CDR2: SGHDT, YYEEEE. CDR3 sequence (DNA): TGTGCCAGCAGTCCCACAGGGTCTCCGGGCTACACCTTC. The encoded protein is CASSPTGSPGYTF.

This sequence joins TRBV5-1 and TRBJ1-1; 9 bases align to TRBD1. With V trimmed by 4 bases and J by 3 bases, 7 bases remained unmatched. Germline CDR1 SGHRS, CDR2 YFSETQ. The CDR3 has 15 amino acids. The CDR3 DNA reads as TGCGCCAGCAGCGGCTCCGGGACAGGGTACACTGAAGCTTTCTTT. This encodes CASSGSGTGYTEAFF.

This clone was counted once. In DNA form, the CDR3 reads TGTGCCAGCAACTTCCCCGGGACAGCCGAGCAGTACTTC. Translating it yields CASNFPGTAEQYF. V and J are TRBV5-6 and TRBJ2-7; 7 nucleotides align to TRBD1. CDR1 is SGHDT and CDR2 is YYEEEE in the germline V gene. This CDR3 is built from 13 residues. Germline trimming cut 6 bases from V and 6 bases from J; bases unmatched to any gene: 9.

The chain couples TRBV7-2 to TRBJ1-5; possibly TRBD1 for D (5 bases). V was trimmed by 7 bases and J by 6 bases, leaving 19 bases between them. The CDR3 totals 15 residues. Germline V gives CDR1 SGHTA, CDR2 FQGNSA. The CDR3 region is CASTNARTPGQPQHF. The CDR3 DNA reads TGTGCCAGCACCAACGCAAGGACACCAGGTCAGCCCCAGCATTTT.

The chain links TRBV28 to TRBJ2-1; possible D gene TRBD2, 5 bases. Per germline, CDR1 MDHEN and CDR2 SYDVKM. V was cut by 4 bases and J by 9 bases, with 10 bases left in between. The CDR3 has 12 amino acids. Here the CDR3 DNA reads TGTGCCAGCAGTTCGGGGAGTTCTGAGCAGTTCTTC. Its translation: CASSSGSSEQFF.

The table lists this clone with a few counts. J is TRBJ2-7 and V is TRBV6-6; D is possibly TRBD2 (5 bases). This CDR3 has 15 amino acids. V dropped 6 bases and J dropped 4 bases, with 19 bases sitting between them. Germline values: CDR1 MNHNY, CDR2 SVGAGI (reference sequence). The DNA for the CDR3 is TGTGCCAGCAGCTTCGGACTCGCCAAGTTTTACGAGCAGTACTTC. This sequence encodes CASSFGLAKFYEQYF.

J is TRBJ2-1 and V is TRBV7-2, with D possibly TRBD2 on 6 matching bases. Germline lookup yields CDR1 SGHTA and CDR2 FQGNSA. Trimming pared 4 bases from V and 5 bases from J, leaving 15 bases between. The CDR3 spans 15 residues. CDR3 DNA sequence: TGTGCCAGCAGCTCGGACTACAACGCTCACAATGAGCAGTTCTTC. This codes for CASSSDYNAHNEQFF.

The chain carries TRBV6-1 and TRBJ2-1; 10 bases map to TRBD2. CDR3 size: 15 residues. Germline V gene data show CDR1 as MNHNS and CDR2 as SASEGT. J gave up 8 bases and V 4 bases, and 8 bases lay outside the gene matches. DNA for the CDR3: TGTGCCAGCAGTGCTCTAGCGGGAGCCTTAGATGAGCAGTTCTTC. It translates to CASSALAGALDEQFF.

The J gene is TRBJ2-3, the V gene TRBV27; the match to TRBD2 covers 7 bases. The CDR3 loop spans 16 amino acids. Germline V gene lookup returns CDR1 MNHEY and CDR2 SMNVEV (reference sequence). The V and J ends lost 0 bases and 4 bases, in that order; junction bases with no gene match: 7. The CDR3 protein is CASSLSQTSRADTQYF. For the CDR3, the DNA is TGTGCCAGCAGTTTATCCCAGACTAGCAGGGCAGATACGCAGTATTTT.

The chain employs TRBV11-1 and TRBJ2-5; TRBD1 is a possible D gene (6 bases). V was trimmed by 2 bases and J by 5 bases, leaving 15 bases between them. Per germline, CDR1 SGHAT and CDR2 FQDESV (reference sequence). The CDR3 length is 15 residues. The CDR3 coding sequence is TGTGCCAGCAGCTTATCGGACAGTAAAGTGGAGACCCAGTACTTC. This gives the protein CASSLSDSKVETQYF.

This clone was recorded once. The J gene is TRBJ2-5, the V gene TRBV23-1; D unresolved. TRBV23-1 is annotated as an ORF whose role is uncertain. This CDR3 region has 13 residues. The ends were cut back, 6 bases at V and 3 bases at J, with 11 bases in the middle. For the CDR3, the DNA is TGCGCCAGCAGGCAACAGAACGAAGAGACCCAGTACTTC. Translation gives CASRQQNEETQYF.

V usage is TRBV7-9 and J usage is TRBJ1-1, with no clear D. V was clipped by 3 bases and J by 6 bases, with 8 bases between them. Germline V gene lookup returns CDR1 SEHNR and CDR2 FQNEAQ (reference sequence). The CDR3 runs 12 residues. CDR3 nucleotide sequence: TGTGCCAGCAGCTTCCCTCTGTCTGAAGCTTTCTTT. Translation gives CASSFPLSEAFF.

The J gene is TRBJ1-4, the V gene TRBV29-1; maybe TRBD1 (5 bases). The CDR3 runs 12 residues. Trimming took off 7 bases at V and 4 bases at J, with 10 bases between the two ends. Looked up from germline, CDR1 is SQVTM and CDR2 is ANQGSEA. The chain's CDR3 is CSGGEYNEKLFF. DNA for the CDR3: TGCAGCGGAGGGGAGTATAATGAAAAACTGTTTTTT.

The chain is built from TRBV18 and TRBJ1-1, with a possible D match to TRBD1 (6 bases). The CDR3 consists of 15 residues. Germline assignment: CDR1 KGHSH and CDR2 LQKENI. The ends were cut back, 1 base at V and 3 bases at J, with 12 bases in the middle. The CDR3 loop is CASSPLGGADTEAFF. CDR3 DNA sequence: TGTGCCAGCTCACCACTGGGGGGCGCTGACACTGAAGCTTTCTTT.

The chain uses TRBV7-9 and TRBJ2-3; D is perhaps TRBD2 (5 bases). This CDR3 contains 13 residues. Germline lookup yields CDR1 SEHNR and CDR2 FQNEAQ (reference sequence). Deletions cut 7 bases from V and 1 base from J, with 9 bases between. CDR3 loop: CASTFGGTDTQYF. The CDR3 DNA reads as TGTGCCAGCACCTTCGGGGGCACAGATACGCAGTATTTT.

The chain couples TRBV27 to TRBJ1-4; D not certain. Germline V CDR1 and CDR2: MNHEY, SMNVEV (reference sequence). V lost 2 bases to trimming and J lost 0 bases, with 10 bases between them. The CDR3 covers 16 residues. In nucleotides, the CDR3 is TGTGCCAGCAGTTTACGGGGTGCCGCAACTAATGAAAAACTGTTTTTT. Amino acids: CASSLRGAATNEKLFF.

Written as DNA, the CDR3 is TGTGCCAGCAGTCCAACGAGCTCCTACAATGAGCAGTTCTTC. It yields the protein CASSPTSSYNEQFF. The chain couples TRBV6-6 to TRBJ2-1; no clear D gene. The CDR3 has 14 residues. Germline V lookup: CDR1 MNHNY, CDR2 SVGAGI (reference sequence). V was clipped by 5 bases and J by 0 bases, with 8 bases between them.

The rearrangement links TRBV4-3 to TRBJ2-6, with D perhaps TRBD2 (6 bases). Trimming took off 5 bases at V and 2 bases at J, with 25 bases between the two ends. The germline gives CDR1 LGHNA, CDR2 YSLEER. The CDR3 consists of 20 residues. CDR3 nucleotides: TGCGCCAGCAGCTCGGAACAGGCGGGGCTCCTATCCCCTGGGGCCAACGTCCTGACTTTC. Protein sequence: CASSSEQAGLLSPGANVLTF.

This CDR3 reads CASSLLPPTTGNTQYF. Here the CDR3 DNA reads TGTGCCAGCAGCTTACTCCCCCCCACTACGGGGAATACGCAGTATTTT. The chain is built from TRBV7-2 and TRBJ2-3, with D tentatively TRBD2 (5 bases). V was pared by 2 bases and J by 7 bases, with 19 bases between. The CDR3 consists of 16 residues. Germline V gene data show CDR1 as SGHTA and CDR2 as FQGNSA.

The chain is built from TRBV19 and TRBJ2-2; possibly TRBD2 for D (5 bases). Germline values: CDR1 LNHDA, CDR2 SQIVND (reference sequence). V was pared by 3 bases and J by 8 bases, with 16 bases between. The length of the CDR3 is 15 residues. The CDR3 coding sequence is TGTGCCAGTAGTATTCGGCGGATCGGGATGGGGGAGCTGTTTTTT. Translation gives CASSIRRIGMGELFF.

V and J are TRBV5-4 and TRBJ1-2, with D unresolved. CDR3 length: 13 residues. Deletions cut 2 bases from V and 4 bases from J, with 9 bases between. The germline V gene encodes CDR1 SGHNT and CDR2 YYREEE (reference sequence). In nucleotides, the CDR3 is TGTGCCAGCAGCTTTGGCCAGACCTATGGCTACACCTTC. Protein: CASSFGQTYGYTF.

V and J are TRBV7-8 and TRBJ1-5, with D uncertain. V dropped 1 base and J dropped 2 bases, with 9 bases sitting between them. The CDR3 has 15 amino acids. Germline values: CDR1 SGHVS, CDR2 FQNEAQ. The CDR3 reads CASSLDPRGNQPQHF. The CDR3 DNA reads as TGTGCCAGCAGCTTAGATCCAAGGGGCAATCAGCCCCAGCATTTT.

The V gene is TRBV7-2, the J gene TRBJ2-4, with D perhaps TRBD1 or TRBD2 (5 bases each). The CDR3 loop spans 15 amino acids. Trimming left V 5 bases short and J 3 bases short, with 14 bases between. Germline loops: CDR1 SGHTA, CDR2 FQGNSA. The CDR3 here is CASSPGRGFKNIQYF. The CDR3 DNA reads TGTGCCAGCAGCCCGGGACGCGGTTTCAAAAACATTCAGTACTTC.

This clone was seen only once. The chain employs TRBV19 and TRBJ1-5; possible D gene TRBD1, 5 bases. In germline, CDR1 is LNHDA, CDR2 SQIVND (reference sequence). There are 15 residues in the CDR3. V lost 3 bases, J lost 9 bases, and 18 bases lay in between. CDR3 residues: CASSIVGGAMGPQHF. In nucleotides, the CDR3 is TGTGCCAGTAGTATTGTCGGAGGGGCGATGGGGCCCCAGCATTTT.